The sequence of this TCR beta chain was determined in a study of CD8 T cells in ankylosing spondylitis. Findings and caveats of the study: Reports say disease-linked clones showed up significantly more in matched ankylosing spondylitis synovial fluid.

This clonotype has just a few counts. Its antigen is undetermined. TCRdb reprocessed the 5' RACE reads via MiXCR and lists one record per CDR3 protein. Among over 30,000 distinct CDR3 sequences listed, around 15% were seen once. The TCR was taken from a male donor with ankylosing spondylitis. Sample: synovial fluid, either unsorted or a sorted T cell fraction (not recorded which).

The CDR3 bases are TGTGCCAGCAGCTACGGCTACGAGCAGTACTTC. Residues: CASSYGYEQYF. The chain joins TRBV3-1 to TRBJ2-7; D gene unclear. V lost 5 bases to trimming and J lost 3 bases, with 5 bases between them. The CDR3 spans 11 residues. The germline V gene encodes CDR1 LGHDT and CDR2 YNNKEL (reference sequence).